This entry lists 10 T cell receptor beta chains sequenced from one sample in a study of identical twins. MiXCR, applied by TCRdb to the 5' RACE reads, yields one record per CDR3 protein. The repertoire holds more than 400,000 distinct CDR3 sequences, with roughly 15% as singletons. The same specimen was also included in a second study, on yellow fever vaccine responses in identical twins.

Input material: CD4+ T cells sorted from blood. These receptors were obtained from a woman under 30 in good health.

This clonotype was detected a few times. CDR3 sequence reads: CSVGSGGPYGYTF. CDR3 coding DNA: TGCAGCGTTGGATCGGGGGGCCCCTATGGCTACACCTTC. The chain carries TRBV29-1 and TRBJ1-2; perhaps TRBD1 as D (6 bases). Trimming stripped 4 bases from V and 4 bases from J, with 13 bases between. Looked up from germline, CDR1 is SQVTM and CDR2 is ANQGSEA. This CDR3 is built from 13 residues. The full variable domain, with the rest looked up from reference TRBV29-1 and TRBJ1-2, is SAVISQKPSRDICQRGTSLTIQCQVDSQVTMMFWYRQQPGQSLTLIATANQGSEATYESGFVIDKFPISRPNLTFSTLTVSNMSPEDSSIYLCSVGSGGPYGYTFGSGTRLTVV.

V and J are TRBV5-1 and TRBJ2-1; no clear D gene. The germline V gene has CDR1 SGHRS and CDR2 YFSETQ. This CDR3 region has 15 residues. Trimming cost V 0 bases and J 2 bases, with 9 bases left between them. The CDR3 sequence: CASSLAGVPYNEQFF. The CDR3, as DNA: TGCGCCAGCAGCTTGGCAGGAGTACCCTACAATGAGCAGTTCTTC.

This sequence joins TRBV24-1 and TRBJ2-1; TRBD2 matches 10 bases. The germline CDR1 and CDR2 sequences are KGHDR and SFDVKD. The CDR3 is made up of 16 amino acids. V shed 4 bases and J 7 bases; nucleotides not matched to a gene: 9. The CDR3 DNA follows: TGTGCCACCAGTGACCCTAGCGGGAGTGGTCGGAATGAGCAGTTCTTC. It translates to CATSDPSGSGRNEQFF.

Many counts were recorded for this clonotype. V usage is TRBV28 and J usage is TRBJ2-3, with a possible D match to TRBD1 (6 bases). The ends were cut back, 3 bases at V and 2 bases at J, with 15 bases in the middle. The CDR3 has 16 residues. Germline V gene sequence: CDR1 MDHEN, CDR2 SYDVKM. CDR3 in DNA: TGTGCCAGCAGTTTTCCCCTGGGGGACACCACAGATACGCAGTATTTT. Its translation: CASSFPLGDTTDTQYF.

This clonotype was seen more than once but under ten times. The V gene is TRBV5-5, the J gene TRBJ2-7; 8 bases fit TRBD1. Germline trimming cut 5 bases from V and 6 bases from J; bases unmatched to any gene: 7. There are 13 residues in the CDR3. In germline, CDR1 is SGHKS, CDR2 YYEKEE (reference sequence). CDR3 in amino acids: CASRRTGTSEQYF. The CDR3 DNA sequence: TGTGCCAGCAGAAGGACAGGGACGAGCGAGCAGTACTTC.

This clonotype has more than one count but fewer than ten. CDR3 sequence: CSVVIAGGLSNEQFF. The DNA of the CDR3 is TGCAGCGTTGTTATAGCGGGAGGGTTGAGCAATGAGCAGTTCTTC. The genes are TRBV29-1 and TRBJ2-1, with 11 bases aligning to TRBD2. Germline V lookup: CDR1 SQVTM, CDR2 ANQGSEA. J was trimmed by 6 bases and V by 4 bases; bases with no gene match: 8. The CDR3 is 15 residues long.

This clonotype turned up a few times. The CDR3 loop reads CASSLVGGGDSYEQYF. For the CDR3, the DNA is TGTGCCAGCAGCTTAGTTGGCGGGGGAGATTCCTACGAGCAGTACTTC. This chain links TRBV7-9 with TRBJ2-7; 7 bases are shared with TRBD2. Germline CDR1 and CDR2: SEHNR and FQNEAQ (reference sequence). Trimming took 1 base from V and 1 from J; bases not matched to a gene: 7. The CDR3 runs to 16 residues. The variable domain in full, completed from reference TRBV7-9 and TRBJ2-7, reads DTGVSQNPRHKITKRGQNVTFRCDPISEHNRLYWYRQTLGQGPEFLTYFQNEAQLEKSRLLSDRFSAERPKGSFSTLEIQRTEQGDSAMYLCASSLVGGGDSYEQYFGPGTRLTVT.

This chain joins TRBV14 and TRBJ1-5, with D possibly being TRBD1 (6 bases). Germline CDR1 reads SGHDN; CDR2 reads FVKESK. The CDR3 totals 14 residues. V was shortened by 2 bases and J by 6 bases, with 11 bases between the two germline ends. The CDR3 DNA sequence: TGTGCCAGCAGCCAATCAGGGGCGGTTCAGCCCCAGCATTTT. This encodes CASSQSGAVQPQHF.

This clonotype appeared many times. The chain couples TRBV28 to TRBJ2-1, with unresolved D. Germline assignment: CDR1 MDHEN and CDR2 SYDVKM. CDR3 length equals 14 residues. Trimming took off 6 bases at V and 2 bases at J, with 11 bases between the two ends. CDR3 loop: CASRSAATYNEQFF. The CDR3 DNA is TGTGCCAGCAGGTCGGCCGCTACCTACAATGAGCAGTTCTTC.

The CDR3 reads CASRQGTLGVTEAFF. CDR3 nucleotides: TGTGCCAGCAGGCAGGGGACCCTGGGAGTCACTGAAGCTTTCTTT. The chain has TRBV25-1 and TRBJ1-1; perhaps TRBD1 as D (6 bases). The CDR3 covers 15 residues. From germline, CDR1 is MGHDK and CDR2 SYGVNS. Trimming pared 6 bases from V and 4 bases from J, leaving 18 bases between.